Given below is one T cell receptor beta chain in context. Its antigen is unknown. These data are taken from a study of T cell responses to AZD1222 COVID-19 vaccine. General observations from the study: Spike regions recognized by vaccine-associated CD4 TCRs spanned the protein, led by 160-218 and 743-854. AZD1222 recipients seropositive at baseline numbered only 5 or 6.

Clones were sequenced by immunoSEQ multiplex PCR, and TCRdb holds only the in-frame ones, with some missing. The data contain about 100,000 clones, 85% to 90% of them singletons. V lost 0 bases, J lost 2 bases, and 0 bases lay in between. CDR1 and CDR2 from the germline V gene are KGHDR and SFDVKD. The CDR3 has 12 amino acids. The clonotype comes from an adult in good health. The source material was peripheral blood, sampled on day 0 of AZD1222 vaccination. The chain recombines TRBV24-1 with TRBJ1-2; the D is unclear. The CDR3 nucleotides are TGTGCCACCAGTGATTTGAACTATGGCTACACCTTC. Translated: CATSDLNYGYTF.